The 24 T cell receptor beta chains in this list originate from one sample, sequenced in a study of blood T cell repertoires in COVID-19. Method: immunoSEQ multiplex PCR; TCRdb's copy keeps in-frame clones and lacks some. The sample carries a few hundred thousand clones, 75% to 90% recorded once. Material for sequencing was PBMCs or T cells enriched from blood (not recorded which). The receptors shown here come from a woman between 45 and 65 years old who had recovered from COVID-19.

The V call is TRBV3-1 (or the pseudogene TRBV3-2), the J call TRBJ1-1, with D possibly TRBD1 on 5 matching bases. The CDR3 loop spans 15 amino acids. Per the germline V gene, CDR1 is LGHDT and CDR2 is YNNKEL (reference sequence). Trimming cost V 0 bases and J 0 bases, with 8 bases left between them. The CDR3, as DNA: TGTGCCAGCAGCCAAGATAGCAGGGTGAACACTGAAGCTTTCTTT. This encodes CASSQDSRVNTEAFF.

The chain has TRBV5-1 and TRBJ2-5; D possibly corresponds to TRBD2 (5 bases). The CDR3 spans 15 residues. CDR1 is SGHRS, CDR2 YFSETQ, per germline. V lost 0 bases, J lost 5 bases, and 14 bases lay in between. CDR3 bases: TGCGCCAGCAGCTTGGAAACGGGTTCGGGGGAGACCCAGTACTTC. It is translated as CASSLETGSGETQYF.

This chain connects TRBV19 to TRBJ1-5; possible D gene TRBD1, 5 bases. The CDR3 length is 14 residues. Germline CDR1 is LNHDA and CDR2 is SQIVND (reference sequence). Trimming cost V 4 bases and J 4 bases, with 11 bases left between them. The CDR3 sequence: CASSKGLPNQPQHF. The CDR3 bases are TGTGCCAGTAGTAAGGGGTTACCTAATCAGCCCCAGCATTTT.

The chain has TRBV7-6 and TRBJ1-1; D is undetermined. Trimming stripped 6 bases from V and 5 bases from J, with 22 bases between. The CDR3 length is 16 residues. Per the germline V gene, CDR1 is SGHVS and CDR2 is FNYEAQ. The CDR3 bases are TGTGCCAGCAGTCTCGGGGTTCCGATCATTGGGACTGAAGCTTTCTTT. It codes for CASSLGVPIIGTEAFF. Variable domain in full (rest from reference TRBV7-6 and TRBJ1-1): GAGVSQSPRYKVTKRGQDVALRCDPISGHVSLYWYRQALGQGPEFLTYFNYEAQQDKSGLPNDRFSAERPEGSISTLTIQRTEQRDSAMYRCASSLGVPIIGTEAFFGQGTRLTVV.

The chain recombines TRBV5-5 with TRBJ1-1; 7 nucleotides agree with TRBD1. V lost 2 bases and J lost 3; bases outside the gene matches: 1. Germline-derived CDR1 and CDR2 are SGHKS and YYEKEE (reference sequence). The CDR3 is 13 amino acids. CDR3 sequence: CASSFDRDTEAFF. CDR3 coding DNA: TGTGCCAGCAGCTTCGACAGGGACACTGAAGCTTTCTTT.

The gene calls are TRBV2 and TRBJ2-3, with 9 bases fitting TRBD2. The junction had 13 bases not matched to a gene; V was cut back by 7 bases and J by 2 bases. The germline V gene has CDR1 SNHLY and CDR2 FYNNEI. The CDR3 extends over 17 amino acids. This CDR3 is CASKRMAGGPYTDTQYF. The CDR3 coding sequence is TGTGCCAGCAAGAGAATGGCGGGGGGGCCCTACACAGATACGCAGTATTTT. The complete variable domain, with remaining parts taken from reference TRBV2 and TRBJ2-3, reads EPEVTQTPSHQVTQMGQEVILRCVPISNHLYFYWYRQILGQKVEFLVSFYNNEISEKSEIFDDQFSVERPDGSNFTLKIRSTKLEDSAMYFCASKRMAGGPYTDTQYFGPGTRLTVL.

The chain links TRBV7-2 to TRBJ2-5; D might be TRBD2 (5 bases). Germline V gene sequence: CDR1 SGHTA, CDR2 FQGNSA. CDR3 length: 14 amino acids. V lost 2 bases to trimming and J lost 6 bases, with 13 bases between them. The CDR3 region is CASSLIGPGKTQYF. In DNA, the CDR3 is TGTGCCAGCAGCTTAATTGGCCCGGGGAAGACCCAGTACTTC.

The chain combines TRBV7-8 with TRBJ1-5; 8 bases align to TRBD1. The CDR3 length is 16 residues. Germline V CDR1 and CDR2: SGHVS, FQNEAQ. V shed 3 bases and J 0 bases; nucleotides not matched to a gene: 4. The CDR3 coding sequence is TGTGCCAGCAGCTTCGGGACAGGCGTTAGCAATCAGCCCCAGCATTTT. Translated: CASSFGTGVSNQPQHF. Full variable domain (missing parts from reference TRBV7-8 and TRBJ1-5): GAGVSQSPRYKVAKRGQDVALRCDPISGHVSLFWYQQALGQGPEFLTYFQNEAQLDKSGLPSDRFFAERPEGSVSTLKIQRTQQEDSAVYLCASSFGTGVSNQPQHFGDGTRLSIL.

The chain is built from TRBV27 and TRBJ2-3; 11 positions match TRBD2. The CDR3 extends over 14 amino acids. V was clipped by 10 bases and J by 4 bases; unmatched bases: 7. CDR1 MNHEY and CDR2 SMNVEV come from the germline V gene (reference sequence). CDR3 sequence (DNA): TGTGCCACCAAGACTAGCGGGACCGCAGATACGCAGTATTTT. This translates into CATKTSGTADTQYF.

The V and J genes are TRBV30 and TRBJ1-3; D gene ambiguous. V lost 0 bases and J 0 bases, leaving 12 bases between the germline ends. The CDR3 has 16 amino acids. Per the germline V gene, CDR1 is GTSNPN and CDR2 is SVGIG (reference sequence). The CDR3 nucleotides are TGTGCCTGGAGTGTGAGTTGGGCAGTCTCTGGAAACACCATATATTTT. Translation: CAWSVSWAVSGNTIYF.

This chain uses TRBV27 with TRBJ1-5; D might be TRBD1 (5 bases). CDR3 length: 13 amino acids. CDR1 is MNHEY, CDR2 SMNVEV, per germline (reference sequence). Trimming pared 5 bases from V and 7 bases from J, leaving 12 bases between. CDR3 coding DNA: TGTGCCAGCAGTCCGGGGGGTGGGCAGCCCCAGCATTTT. Encoded protein: CASSPGGGQPQHF.

V usage is TRBV6-2 or TRBV6-3 and J usage is TRBJ1-1, with D perhaps matching TRBD1 (5 bases). Germline values: CDR1 MNHEY, CDR2 SVGEGT. The CDR3 covers 13 residues. V was trimmed by 6 bases and J by 7 bases, leaving 15 bases between them. This CDR3 is CASSADSRYEAFF. The CDR3 region has the DNA TGTGCCAGCAGCGCCGACAGTCGATATGAAGCTTTCTTT.

The gene calls are TRBV9 and TRBJ2-7; 7 bases align to TRBD2. J gave up 4 bases and V 4 bases, and 5 bases lay outside the gene matches. CDR3 length: 13 amino acids. Germline V gives CDR1 SGDLS, CDR2 YYNGEE. The CDR3 loop is CASSPSGGYEQYF. The CDR3 bases are TGTGCCAGCAGCCCCTCCGGGGGGTACGAGCAGTACTTC.

The chain joins TRBV3-1 (or the pseudogene TRBV3-2) to TRBJ1-1; 8 nucleotides line up with TRBD1. The CDR3 is 15 residues long. The V gene's germline CDR1 is LGHDT and CDR2 YNNKEL (reference sequence). V was pared by 4 bases and J by 4 bases, with 8 bases of the junction left unmatched. DNA of the CDR3: TGTGCCAGCAGCCTCCTAGGACAGGGCAGCACTGAAGCTTTCTTT. It translates to CASSLLGQGSTEAFF.

The chain employs TRBV7-2 and TRBJ1-1, with 10 bases lining up with TRBD1. V was pared by 2 bases and J by 4 bases, with 7 bases of the junction left unmatched. Germline values: CDR1 SGHTA, CDR2 FQGNSA. The length of the CDR3 is 16 residues. CDR3 in DNA: TGTGCCAGCAGCTTAAGACAGGGGGCAGGCGGCACTGAAGCTTTCTTT. Translating gives CASSLRQGAGGTEAFF.

The gene calls are TRBV6-5 and TRBJ1-1; the D gene is possibly TRBD1 (5 bases). The CDR3 sequence is 15 residues long. The V end lost 0 bases, the J end lost 1 base, and 9 bases lay between the germline ends. Germline CDR1 reads MNHEY; CDR2 reads SVGAGI. CDR3 residues: CASSYSAQGNTEAFF. The CDR3 nucleotides read TGTGCCAGCAGTTACTCAGCCCAGGGGAACACTGAAGCTTTCTTT.

This clone has a handful of counts. The genes are TRBV18 and TRBJ2-1; 9 positions match TRBD1. The CDR3 has 14 amino acids. With 2 bases clipped from V and 7 bases from J, the junction kept 3 bases outside the gene matches. Germline assignment: CDR1 KGHSH and CDR2 LQKENI. The CDR3 loop reads CASSPIGTGNEQFF. The CDR3 DNA is TGTGCCAGCTCACCAATAGGGACAGGGAATGAGCAGTTCTTC.

This clone has only a few counts. V gene TRBV10-3 combines with J gene TRBJ2-6; D unresolved. The CDR3 contains 16 residues. Deletions cut 2 bases from V and 2 bases from J, with 10 bases between. In germline, CDR1 is ENHRY, CDR2 SYGVKD. The CDR3 nucleotides are TGTGCCATCAGTGAGGCCATAACGGCTGGGGCCAACGTCCTGACTTTC. Amino acid sequence: CAISEAITAGANVLTF.

The chain uses TRBV7-9 and TRBJ2-1; D may be TRBD2 (5 bases). The V end was cut by 2 bases, the J end by 6 bases, with 14 bases between. Germline values: CDR1 SEHNR, CDR2 FQNEAQ (reference sequence). The CDR3 is made up of 15 amino acids. The DNA of the CDR3 is TGTGCCAGCAGCTTATGGGTGGATGGAGGCAATGAGCAGTTCTTC. Amino acid sequence: CASSLWVDGGNEQFF.

The rearrangement uses TRBV15 and TRBJ1-2; 11 bases agree with TRBD1. CDR3 length: 16 amino acids. The V gene's germline CDR1 is LNHNV and CDR2 YYDKDF (reference sequence). With 0 bases clipped from V and 3 bases from J, the junction kept 3 bases outside the gene matches. The CDR3 here is CATSRDAGQGDYGYTF. The CDR3 DNA follows: TGTGCCACCAGCAGAGATGCGGGACAGGGGGACTATGGCTACACCTTC.

The chain employs TRBV21-1 and TRBJ1-6; the table calls TRBD1, which could not be checked here. TRBV21-1 is labeled a pseudogene. The CDR3 is made up of 18 amino acids. The CDR3 DNA reads TGTGCCAGCAGCAAATGGGACAGGGGATTAAGTGAAAATTCACCCCTCCACTTT. Translation: CASSKWDRGLSENSPLHF.

The genes are TRBV24-1 and TRBJ1-2, with D unclear. The germline V gene encodes CDR1 KGHDR and CDR2 SFDVKD. The CDR3 contains 15 residues. Trimming pared 4 bases from V and 5 bases from J, leaving 16 bases between. The CDR3 is CATSERARGGYGYTF. The DNA of the CDR3 is TGTGCCACCAGTGAAAGGGCCCGGGGAGGGTATGGCTACACCTTC.

The CDR3 reads CASSPNLGQGLYGYTF. For the CDR3, the DNA is TGTGCCAGTAGTCCTAACCTGGGACAGGGGCTATATGGCTACACCTTC. The J gene is TRBJ1-2, the V gene TRBV19; 10 positions agree with TRBD1. The CDR3 has 16 residues. The V segment lost 5 bases and the J segment 5 bases; nucleotides outside the gene matches: 11. Germline V gives CDR1 LNHDA, CDR2 SQIVND (reference sequence).

V is TRBV30 and J is TRBJ1-1; TRBD1 might be the D (6 bases). CDR1 and CDR2 (germline): GTSNPN, SVGIG (reference sequence). The germline V and J ends were trimmed by 5 bases and 1 base, with 11 bases remaining between them. The length of the CDR3 is 13 residues. Written as DNA, the CDR3 is TGTGCCTGGGGGGGGCGGTCGAACACTGAAGCTTTCTTT. Protein: CAWGGRSNTEAFF.